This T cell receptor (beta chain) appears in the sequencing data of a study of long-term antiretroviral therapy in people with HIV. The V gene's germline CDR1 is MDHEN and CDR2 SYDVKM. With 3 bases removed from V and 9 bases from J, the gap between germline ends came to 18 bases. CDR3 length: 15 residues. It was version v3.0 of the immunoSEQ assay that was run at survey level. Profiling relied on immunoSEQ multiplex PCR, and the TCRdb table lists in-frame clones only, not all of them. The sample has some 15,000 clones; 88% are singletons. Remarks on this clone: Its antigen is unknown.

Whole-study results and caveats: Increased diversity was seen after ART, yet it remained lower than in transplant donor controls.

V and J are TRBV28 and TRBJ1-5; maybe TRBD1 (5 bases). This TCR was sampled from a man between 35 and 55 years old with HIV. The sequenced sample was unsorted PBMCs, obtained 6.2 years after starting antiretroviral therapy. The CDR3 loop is CASSLAGRAGGPQHF. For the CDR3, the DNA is TGTGCCAGCAGTTTGGCCGGCAGGGCTGGCGGGCCCCAGCATTTT. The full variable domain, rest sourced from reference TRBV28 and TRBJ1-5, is DVKVTQSSRYLVKRTGEKVFLECVQDMDHENMFWYRQDPGLGLRLIYFSYDVKMKEKGDIPEGYSVSREKKERFSLILESASTNQTSMYLCASSLAGRAGGPQHFGDGTRLSIL.